This TCR beta chain came from a study of T cells in Graves' hyperthyroidism and ophthalmopathy. Overall study context: Pretreatment peripheral blood was obtained at initial diagnosis.

This clonotype has a count of ten or more. Using RNA transcripts as the source, TCR beta CDR3 regions were amplified. The HTBI primer set was used in a first-round RT-PCR of the TCR CDR3. MiXCR, run by TCRdb on the multiplex PCR reads, gives a single entry per CDR3 protein. The sample holds under 300,000 distinct CDR3 sequences, 20% to 30% seen once. With a duration under 2 months, the hyperthyroidism was newly diagnosed in patients aged 18 to 65. Progressors' blood was drawn at hyperthyroidism diagnosis, before ophthalmopathy symptoms. The PBMCs studied were ones that came from around 10 ml fresh peripheral blood. CDR1 and CDR2 from the germline V gene are DFQATT and SNEGSKA (reference sequence). The CDR3 totals 15 residues. Trimming left V 3 bases short and J 4 bases short, with 18 bases between.

Material: blood. J is TRBJ2-5 and V is TRBV20-1; D is perhaps TRBD2 (6 bases). This sequence was found in a man aged 40-49 years with Graves' hyperthyroidism that later progressed to Graves' ophthalmopathy. CDR3 in amino acids: CSASMALEAGETQYF. CDR3 coding DNA: TGCAGTGCTAGTATGGCTTTAGAAGCGGGAGAGACCCAGTACTTC.